This entry describes one T cell receptor (beta chain). Its antigen is unknown. This entry belongs to a study of cytomegalovirus exposure and HLA in healthy donors. Study background: Out of 150 million to 200 million T cells, an earlier analysis found 117 million unique TCR beta sequences in total.

Study conclusions and caveats: An apparent linkage of common viral pathogens to several of the most significant clusters emerged in a later analysis. Per a later analysis, about 18,000 TCR beta sequences showed association with HLA alleles at 0.05 false discovery rate.

The PCR was carried out with 60 Vbeta primers and 13 Jbeta primers. Clones were sequenced by immunoSEQ multiplex PCR, and TCRdb holds only the in-frame ones, with some missing. The sample shows about 140,000 clones, around 80% of them seen only once. The sample was PBMCs. This TCR was recovered from a middle-aged woman in good health and CMV-seronegative.

The DNA for the CDR3 is TGTGCCAGCAGCTTACAGGGCGATCAGCCCCAGCATTTT. Encoded protein: CASSLQGDQPQHF. V is TRBV7-6 and J is TRBJ1-5; tentative D call: TRBD1 (5 bases). Per germline, CDR1 SGHVS and CDR2 FNYEAQ. This CDR3 has 13 amino acids. Between the trimmed V and J ends, which lost 2 bases and 5 bases, there was a span of 7 bases.